This T cell receptor (beta chain) is drawn from a study of cytomegalovirus exposure and HLA in healthy donors. This PCR relied on a set of 60 Vbeta primers and 13 Jbeta primers. Assay: immunoSEQ multiplex PCR; the TCRdb copy retains only in-frame clones and omits some. The repertoire includes under 150,000 clones, under 90% of them detected once, and approximately 2.3% sits in the top ten. The receptor's source is a male donor in good health and CMV-seronegative. Sequencing input: PBMCs.

The CDR3 bases are TGTGCCAGCACTCCCGTGACCGGGGAGCTGTTTTTT. Its translation: CASTPVTGELFF. The rearrangement links TRBV7-9 to TRBJ2-2; D is ambiguous. V dropped 7 bases and J dropped 5 bases, with 8 bases sitting between them. Germline values: CDR1 SEHNR, CDR2 FQNEAQ (reference sequence). This CDR3 is built from 12 residues.